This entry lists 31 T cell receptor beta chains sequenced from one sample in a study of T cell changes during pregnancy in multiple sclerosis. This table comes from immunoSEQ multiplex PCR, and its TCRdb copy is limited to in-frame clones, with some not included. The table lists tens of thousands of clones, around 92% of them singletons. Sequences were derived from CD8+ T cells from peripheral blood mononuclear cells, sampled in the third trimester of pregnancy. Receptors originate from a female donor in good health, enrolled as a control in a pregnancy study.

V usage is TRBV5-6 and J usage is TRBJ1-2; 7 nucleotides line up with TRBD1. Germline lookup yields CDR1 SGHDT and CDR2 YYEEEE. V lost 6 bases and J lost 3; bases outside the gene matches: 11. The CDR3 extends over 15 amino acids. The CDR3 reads CASIPSSTGYYGYTF. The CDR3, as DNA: TGTGCCAGCATCCCCTCTTCGACAGGGTACTATGGCTACACCTTC.

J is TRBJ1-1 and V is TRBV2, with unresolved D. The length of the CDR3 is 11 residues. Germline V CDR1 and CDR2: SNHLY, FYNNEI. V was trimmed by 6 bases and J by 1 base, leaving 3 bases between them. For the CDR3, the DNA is TGTGCCAGCAGCTCGAACACTGAAGCTTTCTTT. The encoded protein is CASSSNTEAFF.

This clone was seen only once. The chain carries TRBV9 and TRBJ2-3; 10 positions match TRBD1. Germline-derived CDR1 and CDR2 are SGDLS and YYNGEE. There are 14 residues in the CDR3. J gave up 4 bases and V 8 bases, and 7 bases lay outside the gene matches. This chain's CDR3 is CASDPGQGPDTQYF. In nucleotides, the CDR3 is TGTGCCAGTGATCCGGGACAGGGGCCAGATACGCAGTATTTT.

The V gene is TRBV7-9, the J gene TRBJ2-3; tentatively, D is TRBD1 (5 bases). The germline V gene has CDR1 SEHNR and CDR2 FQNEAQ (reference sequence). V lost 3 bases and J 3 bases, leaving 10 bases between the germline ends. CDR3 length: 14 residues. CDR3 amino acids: CASSLDILTDTQYF. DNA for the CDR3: TGTGCCAGCAGCTTGGACATTCTGACAGATACGCAGTATTTT.

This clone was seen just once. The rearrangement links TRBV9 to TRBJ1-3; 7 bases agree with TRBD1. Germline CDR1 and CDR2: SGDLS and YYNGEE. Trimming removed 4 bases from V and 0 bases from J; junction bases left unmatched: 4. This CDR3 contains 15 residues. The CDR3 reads CASSLGTVSGNTIYF. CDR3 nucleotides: TGTGCCAGCAGCCTCGGGACAGTCTCTGGAAACACCATATATTTT.

CDR3 nucleotides: TGTGCCAGCAGCCAGACCGGGACTAGCGGGGGCCCGTCCTACAATGAGCAGTTCTTC. It specifies CASSQTGTSGGPSYNEQFF. This chain joins TRBV7-6 and TRBJ2-1; 14 bases are a match to TRBD2. The CDR3 consists of 19 residues. CDR1 is SGHVS, CDR2 FNYEAQ, per germline. V was clipped by 5 bases and J by 1 base; unmatched bases: 10.

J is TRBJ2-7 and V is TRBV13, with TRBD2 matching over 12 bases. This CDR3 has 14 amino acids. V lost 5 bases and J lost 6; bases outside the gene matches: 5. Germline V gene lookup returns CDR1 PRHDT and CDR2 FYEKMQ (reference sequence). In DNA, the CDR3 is TGTGCCAGCAGCCTCGGACTAGCGGGGCGCGAGCAGTACTTC. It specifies CASSLGLAGREQYF.

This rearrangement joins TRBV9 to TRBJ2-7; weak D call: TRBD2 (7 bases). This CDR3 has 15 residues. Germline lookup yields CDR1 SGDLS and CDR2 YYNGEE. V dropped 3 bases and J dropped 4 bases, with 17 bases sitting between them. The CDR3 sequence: CASSAGGGGAYEQYF. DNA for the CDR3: TGTGCCAGCAGCGCGGGGGGCGGGGGAGCTTACGAGCAGTACTTC.

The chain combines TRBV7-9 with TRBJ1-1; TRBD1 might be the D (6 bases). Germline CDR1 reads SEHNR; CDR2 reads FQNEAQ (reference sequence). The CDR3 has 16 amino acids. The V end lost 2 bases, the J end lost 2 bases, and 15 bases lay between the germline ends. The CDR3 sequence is CASSLSRGRGNTEAFF. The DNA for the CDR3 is TGTGCCAGCAGCTTAAGTAGGGGCAGGGGAAACACTGAAGCTTTCTTT.

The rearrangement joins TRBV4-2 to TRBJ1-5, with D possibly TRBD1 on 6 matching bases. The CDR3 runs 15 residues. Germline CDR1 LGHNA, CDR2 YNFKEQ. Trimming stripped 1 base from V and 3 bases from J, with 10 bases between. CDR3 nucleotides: TGTGCCAGCAGCCAAGGCCCAGGGGACAATCAGCCCCAGCATTTT. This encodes CASSQGPGDNQPQHF.

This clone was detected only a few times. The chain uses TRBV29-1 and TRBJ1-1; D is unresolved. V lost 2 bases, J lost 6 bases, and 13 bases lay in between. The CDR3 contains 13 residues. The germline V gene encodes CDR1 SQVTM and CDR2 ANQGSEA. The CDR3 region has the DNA TGCAGCGTTGAAAAGAGGGAACGGGCTGAAGCTTTCTTT. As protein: CSVEKRERAEAFF.

The CDR3 nucleotides are TGTGCCAGCAGTGACACCCCCACTGAAGCTTTCTTT. This sequence encodes CASSDTPTEAFF. The rearrangement uses TRBV27 and TRBJ1-1; no clear D gene. Germline CDR1 reads MNHEY; CDR2 reads SMNVEV (reference sequence). The CDR3 loop spans 12 amino acids. V lost 5 bases, J lost 4 bases, and 8 bases lay in between.

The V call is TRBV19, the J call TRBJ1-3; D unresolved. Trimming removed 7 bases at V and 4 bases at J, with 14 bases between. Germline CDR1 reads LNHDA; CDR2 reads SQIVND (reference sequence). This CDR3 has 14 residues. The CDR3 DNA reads TGTGCCAGTACCCCCTCGCAGATCGGAAACACCATATATTTT. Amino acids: CASTPSQIGNTIYF. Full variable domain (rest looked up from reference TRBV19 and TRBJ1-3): DGGITQSPKYLFRKEGQNVTLSCEQNLNHDAMYWYRQDPGQGLRLIYYSQIVNDFQKGDIAEGYSVSREKKESFPLTVTSAQKNPTAFYLCASTPSQIGNTIYFGEGSWLTVV.

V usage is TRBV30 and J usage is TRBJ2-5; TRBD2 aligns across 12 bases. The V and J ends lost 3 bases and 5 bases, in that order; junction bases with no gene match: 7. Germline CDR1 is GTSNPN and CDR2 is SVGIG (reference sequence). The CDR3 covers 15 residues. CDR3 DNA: TGTGCCTGGAGGCCTAGCGGGGGGGCCTGGGAGACCCAGTACTTC. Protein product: CAWRPSGGAWETQYF.

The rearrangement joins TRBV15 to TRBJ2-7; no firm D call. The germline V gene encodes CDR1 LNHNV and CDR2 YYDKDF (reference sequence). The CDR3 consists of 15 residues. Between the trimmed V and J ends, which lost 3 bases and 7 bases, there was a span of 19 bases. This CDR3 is CATSRSTPTLLEQYF. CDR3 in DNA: TGTGCCACCAGCAGGTCGACACCTACCCTTTTAGAGCAGTACTTC.

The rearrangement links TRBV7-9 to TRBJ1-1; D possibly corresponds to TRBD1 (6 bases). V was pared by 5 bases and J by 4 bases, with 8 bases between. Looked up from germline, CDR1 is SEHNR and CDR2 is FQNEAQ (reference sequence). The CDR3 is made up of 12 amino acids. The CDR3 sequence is CASSRGITEAFF. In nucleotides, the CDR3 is TGTGCCAGCAGCAGGGGGATCACTGAAGCTTTCTTT.

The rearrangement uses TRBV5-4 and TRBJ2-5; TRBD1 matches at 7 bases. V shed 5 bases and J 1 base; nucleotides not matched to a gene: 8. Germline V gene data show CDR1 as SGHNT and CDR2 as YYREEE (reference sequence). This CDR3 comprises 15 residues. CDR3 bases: TGTGCCAGCAGGCCTGACAGGGAACTCCAAGAGACCCAGTACTTC. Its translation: CASRPDRELQETQYF.

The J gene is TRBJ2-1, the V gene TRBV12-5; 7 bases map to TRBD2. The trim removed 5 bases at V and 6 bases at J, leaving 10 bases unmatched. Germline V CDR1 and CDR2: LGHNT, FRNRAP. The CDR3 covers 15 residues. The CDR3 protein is CASGNPSGRSNEQFF. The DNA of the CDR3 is TGTGCTAGTGGTAACCCTAGCGGAAGATCCAATGAGCAGTTCTTC.

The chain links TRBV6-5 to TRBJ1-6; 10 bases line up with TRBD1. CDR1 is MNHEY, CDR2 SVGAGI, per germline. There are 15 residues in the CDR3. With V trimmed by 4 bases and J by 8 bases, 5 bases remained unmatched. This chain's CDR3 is CASSSQTGGDSPLHF. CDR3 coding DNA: TGTGCCAGCAGTTCCCAGACAGGGGGCGATTCACCCCTCCACTTT.

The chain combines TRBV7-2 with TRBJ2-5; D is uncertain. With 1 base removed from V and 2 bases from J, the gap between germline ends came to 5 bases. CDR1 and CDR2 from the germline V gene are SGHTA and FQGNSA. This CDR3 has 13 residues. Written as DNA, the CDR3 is TGTGCCAGCAGCTTAGGTAATCAAGAGACCCAGTACTTC. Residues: CASSLGNQETQYF.

The CDR3 protein is CASSPGQGYNSYEQYF. The CDR3 nucleotides are TGTGCCAGCAGCCCGGGACAGGGGTACAACTCCTACGAGCAGTACTTC. The rearrangement links TRBV7-2 to TRBJ2-7; 10 bases fit TRBD1. Germline trimming cut 5 bases from V and 0 bases from J; bases unmatched to any gene: 7. Germline CDR1 reads SGHTA; CDR2 reads FQGNSA. The CDR3 is 16 amino acids.

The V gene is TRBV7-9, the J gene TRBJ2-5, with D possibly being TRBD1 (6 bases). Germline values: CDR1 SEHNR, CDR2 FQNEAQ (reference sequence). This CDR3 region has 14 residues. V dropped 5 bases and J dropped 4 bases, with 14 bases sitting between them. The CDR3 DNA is TGTGCCAGCAGCGAAGAGACAGGACGAGAGACCCAGTACTTC. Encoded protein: CASSEETGRETQYF. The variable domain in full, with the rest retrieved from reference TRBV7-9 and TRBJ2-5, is DTGVSQNPRHKITKRGQNVTFRCDPISEHNRLYWYRQTLGQGPEFLTYFQNEAQLEKSRLLSDRFSAERPKGSFSTLEIQRTEQGDSAMYLCASSEETGRETQYFGPGTRLLVL.

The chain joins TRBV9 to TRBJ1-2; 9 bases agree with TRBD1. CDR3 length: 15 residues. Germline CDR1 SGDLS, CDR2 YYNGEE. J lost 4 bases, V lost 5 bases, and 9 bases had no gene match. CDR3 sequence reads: CASSSSGTGSYGYTF. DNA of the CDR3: TGTGCCAGCAGTAGTAGCGGGACAGGGTCCTATGGCTACACCTTC.

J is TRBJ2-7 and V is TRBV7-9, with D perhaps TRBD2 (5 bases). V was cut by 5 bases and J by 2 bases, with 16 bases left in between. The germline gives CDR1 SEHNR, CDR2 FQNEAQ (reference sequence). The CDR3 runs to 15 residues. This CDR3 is CASSDTSGSPYEQYF. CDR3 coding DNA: TGTGCCAGCAGCGATACCTCGGGATCCCCCTACGAGCAGTACTTC.

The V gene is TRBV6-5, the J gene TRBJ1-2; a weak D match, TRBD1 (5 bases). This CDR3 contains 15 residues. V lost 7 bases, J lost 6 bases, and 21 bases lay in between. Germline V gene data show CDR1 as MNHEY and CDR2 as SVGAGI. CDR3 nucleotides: TGTGCCAGCATTAATCACCGACGGGGGGTAGATGGCTACACCTTC. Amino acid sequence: CASINHRRGVDGYTF.

In DNA, the CDR3 is TGTGCCAGTGGGCCGGGGGGGAATGAGCAGTTCTTC. Its translation is CASGPGGNEQFF. V gene TRBV19 combines with J gene TRBJ2-1, with 8 bases matching TRBD2. Germline values: CDR1 LNHDA, CDR2 SQIVND (reference sequence). V dropped 8 bases and J dropped 7; count of bases not matched to a gene: 4. This CDR3 has 12 residues.

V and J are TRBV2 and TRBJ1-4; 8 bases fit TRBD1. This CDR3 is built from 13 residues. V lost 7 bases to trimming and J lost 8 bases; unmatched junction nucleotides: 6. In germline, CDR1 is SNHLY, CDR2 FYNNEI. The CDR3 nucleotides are TGTGCCAGCACAGACAGGGGAGGGGAAAAACTGTTTTTT. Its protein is CASTDRGGEKLFF. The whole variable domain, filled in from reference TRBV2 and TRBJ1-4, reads EPEVTQTPSHQVTQMGQEVILRCVPISNHLYFYWYRQILGQKVEFLVSFYNNEISEKSEIFDDQFSVERPDGSNFTLKIRSTKLEDSAMYFCASTDRGGEKLFFGSGTQLSVL.

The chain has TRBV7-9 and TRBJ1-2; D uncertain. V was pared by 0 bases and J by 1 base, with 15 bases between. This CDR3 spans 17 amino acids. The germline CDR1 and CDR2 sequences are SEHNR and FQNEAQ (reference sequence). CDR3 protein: CASSLARGGRRNYGYTF. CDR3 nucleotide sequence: TGTGCCAGCAGCTTAGCTCGAGGTGGCCGCCGTAACTATGGCTACACCTTC.

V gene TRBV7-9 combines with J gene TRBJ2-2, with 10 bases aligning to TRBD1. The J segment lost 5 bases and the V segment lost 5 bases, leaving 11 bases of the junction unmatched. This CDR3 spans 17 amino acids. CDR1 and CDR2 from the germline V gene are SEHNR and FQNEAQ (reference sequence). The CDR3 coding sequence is TGTGCCAGCAGCCTCGACAGGGGGCGCGGGGGGACCGGGGAGCTGTTTTTT. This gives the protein CASSLDRGRGGTGELFF.

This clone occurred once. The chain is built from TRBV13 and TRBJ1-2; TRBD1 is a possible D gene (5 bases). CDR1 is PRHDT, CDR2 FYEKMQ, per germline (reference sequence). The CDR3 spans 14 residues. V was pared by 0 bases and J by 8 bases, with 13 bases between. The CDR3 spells CASSLGLGGMGYTF. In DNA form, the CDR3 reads TGTGCCAGCAGCTTAGGCTTGGGGGGAATGGGCTACACCTTC.

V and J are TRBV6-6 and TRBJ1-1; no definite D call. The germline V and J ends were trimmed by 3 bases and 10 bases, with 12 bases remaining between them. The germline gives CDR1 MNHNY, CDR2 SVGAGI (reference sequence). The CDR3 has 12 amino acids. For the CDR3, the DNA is TGTGCCAGCAGTTATTTGGAGGGCTCAGCTTTCTTT. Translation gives CASSYLEGSAFF.